Below, 19 T cell receptor beta chains from the same sample are listed, as sequenced in a study of long-term antiretroviral therapy in people with HIV (dated 2022 in TCRdb). The immunoSEQ hsTCRB v3.0 assay was used at survey level resolution to sequence the TRB variable region. TCRdb holds this immuneACCESS table with in-frame rearrangements only. Some clones are missing; in checked studies, unresolved V genes explain under half, and the rest has no known cause. The sample has around 20,000 clones on record, 60% to 85% of them singletons. 12% to 15% of the sample rests with the top ten. The specimen comprised unsorted PBMCs, sampled 2.9 years after starting antiretroviral therapy. These receptors all stem from a woman between 25 and 40 years old with HIV.

This clone was recorded once. The chain employs TRBV14 and TRBJ1-3; D is undetermined. CDR3 length: 16 residues. Germline V lookup: CDR1 SGHDN, CDR2 FVKESK. Trimming pared 4 bases from V and 1 base from J, leaving 14 bases between. The CDR3: CASSPWRAESGNTIYF. DNA for the CDR3: TGTGCCAGCAGCCCTTGGAGGGCGGAATCTGGAAACACCATATATTTT.

This chain uses TRBV6-5 with TRBJ1-6; D is unclear. CDR3 length equals 13 residues. Germline-derived CDR1 and CDR2 are MNHEY and SVGAGI. V gave up 6 bases and J gave up 7 bases, with 10 bases separating them. The CDR3 here is CASRRSKNSPLHF. The CDR3 DNA sequence: TGTGCCAGCAGGCGGTCGAAGAATTCACCCCTCCACTTT.

The chain carries TRBV9 and TRBJ1-6; TRBD1 agrees at 8 bases. The CDR3 runs to 15 residues. CDR1 SGDLS and CDR2 YYNGEE come from the germline V gene. Trimming cost V 0 bases and J 8 bases; bases outside gene matches: 4. The CDR3 spells CASSVEQGGDSPLHF. As DNA, the CDR3 is TGTGCCAGCAGCGTAGAACAGGGGGGGGATTCACCCCTCCACTTT.

V usage is TRBV7-8 and J usage is TRBJ1-6, with unresolved D. The ends were cut back, 8 bases at V and 8 bases at J, with 13 bases in the middle. The CDR3 totals 13 residues. Germline V lookup: CDR1 SGHVS, CDR2 FQNEAQ. For the CDR3, the DNA is TGTGCCAGCGCGGAGAGCCCCCATTCACCCCTCCACTTT. Its protein is CASAESPHSPLHF.

The chain links TRBV5-8 to TRBJ2-1; D not resolved. Trimming pared 3 bases from V and 15 bases from J, leaving 13 bases between. Germline V CDR1 and CDR2: SGHTS, YDEGEE. The CDR3 is 11 residues long. The CDR3 is CASSWAGDGFF. Here the CDR3 DNA reads TGTGCCAGCAGCTGGGCCGGTGATGGGTTCTTC.

The chain combines TRBV7-9 with TRBJ1-6; unclear D gene. This CDR3 comprises 15 residues. The V gene lost 3 bases and the J gene lost 10 bases, with 16 bases spanning the gap. Germline V gene data show CDR1 as SEHNR and CDR2 as FQNEAQ (reference sequence). The CDR3 bases are TGTGCCAGCAGCTTTGGGAACTTGGAAGACTCACCCCTCCACTTT. This codes for CASSFGNLEDSPLHF.

The chain employs TRBV28 and TRBJ1-1; the D gene is possibly TRBD1 (6 bases). CDR1 is MDHEN and CDR2 is SYDVKM in the germline V gene. The CDR3 spans 14 residues. V lost 5 bases and J lost 6, with 16 bases in between. CDR3 sequence: CASSAVTGFSEAFF. DNA of the CDR3: TGTGCCAGCAGTGCGGTTACAGGGTTCTCTGAAGCTTTCTTT.

A few counts support this clone. The chain couples TRBV7-9 to TRBJ1-2; 7 bases are shared with TRBD1. Trimming cost V 5 bases and J 6 bases; bases outside gene matches: 9. CDR1 is SEHNR, CDR2 FQNEAQ, per germline (reference sequence). This CDR3 has 14 amino acids. The CDR3 DNA reads as TGTGCCAGCAGCCCCTCTGGACAGGCCCATGGCTACACCTTC. Translating gives CASSPSGQAHGYTF.

The V gene is TRBV7-2, the J gene TRBJ1-2; 7 nucleotides align to TRBD1. The CDR3 runs 15 residues. J was trimmed by 2 bases and V by 3 bases; bases with no gene match: 6. Germline assignment: CDR1 SGHTA and CDR2 FQGNSA. In DNA form, the CDR3 reads TGTGCCAGCAGCTTTCGACAGGGTCTGAACTATGGCTACACCTTC. It yields the protein CASSFRQGLNYGYTF.

The gene calls are TRBV5-5 and TRBJ2-2; TRBD2 might be the D (5 bases). Per the germline V gene, CDR1 is SGHKS and CDR2 is YYEKEE (reference sequence). V was pared by 5 bases and J by 7 bases, with 15 bases between. This CDR3 is built from 14 residues. The CDR3 nucleotides are TGTGCCAGCAGGAGGGAACACGGTATCGGGGAGCTGTTTTTT. Translation gives CASRREHGIGELFF.

This chain connects TRBV12-5 to TRBJ2-1; D possibly corresponds to TRBD1 (6 bases). Trimming removed 6 bases at V and 2 bases at J, with 17 bases between. Germline V gene data show CDR1 as LGHNT and CDR2 as FRNRAP. This CDR3 has 16 amino acids. As DNA, the CDR3 is TGTGCTAGTGGATCAACAGGGAATCAACCCTACAATGAGCAGTTCTTC. Its protein is CASGSTGNQPYNEQFF.

The rearrangement joins TRBV7-2 to TRBJ1-1, with D perhaps matching TRBD1 (6 bases). V was shortened by 9 bases and J by 6 bases, with 11 bases between the two germline ends. This CDR3 spans 11 amino acids. The germline gives CDR1 SGHTA, CDR2 FQGNSA. The CDR3: CASRQAPEAFF. The CDR3 DNA sequence: TGTGCCAGTCGACAGGCCCCTGAAGCTTTCTTT.

The rearrangement uses TRBV4-2 and TRBJ2-5; 7 bases align to TRBD2. V dropped 0 bases and J dropped 2; count of bases not matched to a gene: 9. This CDR3 has 17 amino acids. CDR1 is LGHNA, CDR2 YNFKEQ, per germline. CDR3 loop: CASSQDRASGTQETQYF. The CDR3 nucleotides read TGTGCCAGCAGCCAAGATCGGGCTAGCGGAACGCAAGAGACCCAGTACTTC.

The V gene is TRBV27, the J gene TRBJ1-2, with a weak D call TRBD1 (6 bases). CDR1 is MNHEY, CDR2 SMNVEV, per germline (reference sequence). Trimming pared 0 bases from V and 7 bases from J, leaving 15 bases between. There are 15 residues in the CDR3. This CDR3 is CASSLSHRDPFGYTF. CDR3 coding DNA: TGTGCCAGCAGTTTATCCCACAGGGACCCTTTTGGCTACACCTTC.

The gene calls are TRBV6-5 and TRBJ2-3; D assignment may be TRBD1 or TRBD2 (5 bases each). Germline V CDR1 and CDR2: MNHEY, SVGAGI. The V gene lost 4 bases and the J gene lost 1 base, with 15 bases spanning the gap. The CDR3 has 16 residues. CDR3 bases: TGTGCCAGCAGTTCGGGACGGGTGGGGGGCACAGATACGCAGTATTTT. It translates to CASSSGRVGGTDTQYF.

As DNA, the CDR3 is TGCGCCAGCAGCTTGGGTGGGACAGAGAAAGCCGGGGAGCTGTTTTTT. As protein: CASSLGGTEKAGELFF. V and J are TRBV5-1 and TRBJ2-2; 7 bases are shared with TRBD1. CDR3 size: 16 residues. Germline CDR1 SGHRS, CDR2 YFSETQ. V was clipped by 0 bases and J by 6 bases; unmatched bases: 8.

This rearrangement joins TRBV6-6 to TRBJ2-1; TRBD1 matches at 10 bases. In germline, CDR1 is MNHNY, CDR2 SVGAGI (reference sequence). V lost 8 bases and J lost 15; bases outside the gene matches: 13. The CDR3 has 13 amino acids. The CDR3 nucleotides are TGTGCCAGCGCCCTAACCGGGGGACAGGGGTCGTTCTTC. This translates into CASALTGGQGSFF.

The rearrangement uses TRBV30 and TRBJ1-1; D is perhaps TRBD1 (5 bases). CDR1 is GTSNPN, CDR2 SVGIG, per germline (reference sequence). V was pared by 1 base and J by 11 bases, with 14 bases between. The CDR3 length is 12 residues. The CDR3 loop reads CAWSAGTLGAFF. The CDR3 DNA follows: TGTGCCTGGAGTGCCGGGACTCTAGGGGCTTTCTTT.

The rearrangement uses TRBV7-9 and TRBJ2-1; D gene unclear. Germline CDR1 and CDR2: SEHNR and FQNEAQ (reference sequence). The V end was cut by 5 bases, the J end by 6 bases, with 8 bases between. This CDR3 comprises 12 residues. CDR3 coding DNA: TGTGCCAGCAGCCGAGATGGCAATGAGCAGTTCTTC. Its translation: CASSRDGNEQFF.